Each of the 4 T cell receptor beta chains below was sequenced from the same sample in a study of CD8 T cells in ankylosing spondylitis. TCRdb passed the 5' RACE reads through MiXCR, listing each CDR3 protein once. Found here are about 320,000 distinct CDR3 sequences, about 9.9% of them singletons; the top ten hold about a tenth. Sequencing input: blood, either unsorted or a sorted T cell fraction (not recorded which). The receptor source for this set is a female donor with ankylosing spondylitis or in good health (not recorded which).

Of note for this clonotype: Being one base from a much bigger clone, this may be a read error. This sequence joins TRBV7-9 and TRBJ2-1; the D gene is possibly TRBD2 (5 bases). Germline V gene lookup returns CDR1 SEHNR and CDR2 FQNEAQ (reference sequence). The CDR3 contains 16 residues. V gave up 5 bases and J gave up 7 bases, with 21 bases separating them. The CDR3 spells CASSPRASRGLNEQFF. In nucleotides, the CDR3 is TGTGCCAGCAGCCCCCGGGCTAGCCGAGGGTTAAATGAGCAGTTCTTC. The full variable domain, its missing parts supplied by reference TRBV7-9 and TRBJ2-1, is DTGVSQNPRHKITKRGQNVTFRCDPISEHNRLYWYRQTLGQGPEFLTYFQNEAQLEKSRLLSDRFSAERPKGSFSTLEIQRTEQGDSAMYLCASSPRASRGLNEQFFGPGTRLTVL.

This clonotype came up a few times. V usage is TRBV5-5 and J usage is TRBJ1-5, with D unresolved. The V end lost 4 bases, the J end lost 3 bases, and 11 bases lay between the germline ends. The germline V gene encodes CDR1 SGHKS and CDR2 YYEKEE (reference sequence). The CDR3 sequence is 14 residues long. CDR3: CASSPLGLNQPQHF. The CDR3, as DNA: TGTGCCAGCAGCCCCTTGGGTCTCAATCAGCCCCAGCATTTT.

This clonotype was found many times. V is TRBV6-6 and J is TRBJ2-3; D ambiguous. Germline lookup yields CDR1 MNHNY and CDR2 SVGAGI (reference sequence). The length of the CDR3 is 11 residues. The V and J ends lost 6 bases and 5 bases respectively, with 6 bases between them. CDR3 in amino acids: CASSTEDTQYF. CDR3 nucleotide sequence: TGTGCCAGCAGCACAGAAGATACGCAGTATTTT.

The rearrangement links TRBV24-1 to TRBJ2-1, with D perhaps matching TRBD1 or TRBD2 (5 bases each). CDR3 length equals 15 residues. From germline, CDR1 is KGHDR and CDR2 SFDVKD. Trimming took off 3 bases at V and 7 bases at J, with 15 bases between the two ends. In DNA form, the CDR3 reads TGTGCCACCAGTGATCCCCCCGGGGCCTGGAATGAGCAGTTCTTC. As protein: CATSDPPGAWNEQFF.